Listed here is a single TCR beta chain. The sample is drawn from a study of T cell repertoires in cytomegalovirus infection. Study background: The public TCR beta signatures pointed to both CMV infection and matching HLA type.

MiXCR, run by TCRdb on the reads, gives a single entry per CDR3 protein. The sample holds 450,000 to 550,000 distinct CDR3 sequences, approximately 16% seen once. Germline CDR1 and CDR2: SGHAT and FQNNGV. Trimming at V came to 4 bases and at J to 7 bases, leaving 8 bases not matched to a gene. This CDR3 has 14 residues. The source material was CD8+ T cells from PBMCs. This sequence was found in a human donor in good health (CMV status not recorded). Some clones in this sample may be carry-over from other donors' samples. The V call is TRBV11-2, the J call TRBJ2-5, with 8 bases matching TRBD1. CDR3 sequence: CASSSRDRPVTQYF. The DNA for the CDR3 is TGTGCCAGCAGCTCCCGGGACAGGCCTGTGACCCAGTACTTC. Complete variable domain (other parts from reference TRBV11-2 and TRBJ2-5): EAGVAQSPRYKIIEKRQSVAFWCNPISGHATLYWYQQILGQGPKLLIQFQNNGVVDDSQLPKDRFSAERLKGVDSTLKIQPAKLEDSAVYLCASSSRDRPVTQYFGPGTRLLVL.